This T cell receptor beta chain was recorded in a study of shared clonotypes between healthy human individuals. The protocol was immunoSEQ multiplex PCR, while the TCRdb copy is restricted to in-frame clones and leaves out a portion. Among some 2,500,000 clones, 90% to 95% were seen once, and the ten largest hold 0.36%. This clone appeared a few times. The CDR3 has 11 amino acids. V was trimmed by 2 bases and J by 6 bases, leaving 4 bases between them. CDR1 is GTSNPN, CDR2 SVGIG, per germline (reference sequence). The chain has TRBV30 and TRBJ1-4, with unresolved D. Sequenced sample: naive CD4+ T cells from PBMCs. Described subset: CD45RA+ positively selected. The sequence was obtained from a man aged 18 to 35 in good health. Some clones in this sample may be carry-over from other donors' samples. DNA of the CDR3: TGTGCCTGGAGTAACTATGAAAAACTGTTTTTT. It translates to CAWSNYEKLFF.